The entry below gives a single TCR beta chain sequence along with its context. Generated by immunoSEQ multiplex PCR, the TCRdb table keeps only in-frame clones and is missing some. The table shows 90,000 to 110,000 clones, with about 85% occurring only once. This sample is drawn from a study of blood T cell repertoires in COVID-19. CDR3 size: 14 residues. Germline V gene data show CDR1 as MNHEY and CDR2 as SVGAGI. J was trimmed by 4 bases and V by 6 bases; bases with no gene match: 5. This TCR was sampled from a man aged 45-60 years with acute or convalescent COVID-19. Sequencing was carried out using peripheral blood. V and J are TRBV6-5 and TRBJ2-3, with TRBD2 matching over 9 bases. The CDR3: CASRLSGGADTQYF. Written as DNA, the CDR3 is TGTGCCAGCAGGCTTAGCGGGGGAGCAGATACGCAGTATTTT.